A single sample is the source of the 6 T cell receptor beta chains below, sequenced in a study of T-cell memory formation after mild COVID-19. TCRdb reprocessed the 5' RACE reads via MiXCR and lists one record per CDR3 protein. The table lists around 320,000 distinct CDR3 sequences, around 30% of them singletons. Sequenced input: PBMCs or a T cell subset sorted from them (not recorded which). Receptors were obtained from an adult woman who had mild COVID-19 (a few samples of this study predate the infection). Cell type and time point are not known.

The table lists this clonotype with a few counts. The chain recombines TRBV19 with TRBJ2-7; D not resolved. CDR1 LNHDA and CDR2 SQIVND come from the germline V gene (reference sequence). The CDR3 is 15 amino acids. The V end lost 3 bases, the J end lost 0 bases, and 12 bases lay between the germline ends. The CDR3 DNA reads TGTGCCAGTAGTATCCAACCGGAGAGCTCCTACGAGCAGTACTTC. It codes for CASSIQPESSYEQYF. Variable domain in full (rest from reference TRBV19 and TRBJ2-7): DGGITQSPKYLFRKEGQNVTLSCEQNLNHDAMYWYRQDPGQGLRLIYYSQIVNDFQKGDIAEGYSVSREKKESFPLTVTSAQKNPTAFYLCASSIQPESSYEQYFGPGTRLTVT.

This chain joins TRBV15 and TRBJ2-3, with TRBD1 as a possible D gene (6 bases). The germline gives CDR1 LNHNV, CDR2 YYDKDF (reference sequence). The CDR3 is 15 residues long. V dropped 1 base and J dropped 2 bases, with 10 bases sitting between them. This CDR3 reads CATSRGDTLTDTQYF. The CDR3 DNA is TGTGCCACCAGCAGAGGGGACACTCTCACAGATACGCAGTATTTT.

The rearrangement uses TRBV25-1 and TRBJ2-3; the D gene is possibly TRBD1 (6 bases). V shed 5 bases and J shed 0 bases, with 12 bases lying between them. Germline V gene data show CDR1 as MGHDK and CDR2 as SYGVNS. The CDR3 is 15 residues long. This CDR3 is CASSTTGASTDTQYF. CDR3 in DNA: TGTGCCAGCAGTACGACAGGAGCGAGCACAGATACGCAGTATTTT.

The rearrangement links TRBV15 to TRBJ2-1, with TRBD1 as a possible D gene (6 bases). This CDR3 comprises 15 residues. Trimming cost V 3 bases and J 2 bases, with 11 bases left between them. Germline CDR1 and CDR2: LNHNV and YYDKDF (reference sequence). CDR3 protein: CATSSTGSTYNEQFF. The DNA for the CDR3 is TGTGCCACCAGCAGTACAGGGAGTACCTACAATGAGCAGTTCTTC.

V gene TRBV18 combines with J gene TRBJ2-2, with unresolved D. Germline CDR1 KGHSH, CDR2 LQKENI. The V end lost 3 bases, the J end lost 1 base, and 6 bases lay between the germline ends. This CDR3 region has 14 residues. CDR3: CASSPPMNTGELFF. DNA for the CDR3: TGTGCCAGCTCACCCCCGATGAACACCGGGGAGCTGTTTTTT. The full variable domain, rest sourced from reference TRBV18 and TRBJ2-2, is NAGVMQNPRHLVRRRGQEARLRCSPMKGHSHVYWYRQLPEEGLKFMVYLQKENIIDESGMPKERFSAEFPKEGPSILRIQQVVRGDSAAYFCASSPPMNTGELFFGEGSRLTVL.

This clonotype was found a few times. The gene calls are TRBV18 and TRBJ2-1; TRBD2 aligns across 7 bases. The V and J ends lost 3 bases and 7 bases, in that order; junction bases with no gene match: 6. The CDR3 covers 14 residues. Per germline, CDR1 KGHSH and CDR2 LQKENI. The CDR3 region is CASSPGTIGNEQFF. As DNA, the CDR3 is TGTGCCAGCTCACCCGGGACTATCGGTAATGAGCAGTTCTTC.